The 27 T cell receptor beta chains presented below share a single source sample, sequenced in a study of blood T cell repertoires in COVID-19. Clones were sequenced by immunoSEQ multiplex PCR, and TCRdb holds only the in-frame ones, with some missing. The data hold some 150,000 clones, with 75% to 85% observed a single time. The specimen was peripheral blood. The receptor set was obtained from a man aged 55 to 70 with acute or convalescent COVID-19.

The chain uses TRBV29-1 and TRBJ2-1, with D possibly being TRBD1 (6 bases). Trimming shortened V by 6 bases and J by 8 bases, and 17 bases separated the two germline ends. Germline V CDR1 and CDR2: SQVTM, ANQGSEA. The CDR3 is made up of 13 amino acids. The CDR3 loop reads CSVPDHRDDEQFF. In DNA, the CDR3 is TGCAGCGTCCCTGACCACAGGGACGATGAGCAGTTCTTC.

The genes are TRBV28 and TRBJ2-7; D gene ambiguous. The V gene's germline CDR1 is MDHEN and CDR2 SYDVKM. This CDR3 is built from 12 residues. V was cut by 4 bases and J by 7 bases, with 11 bases left in between. CDR3 bases: TGTGCCAGCAGTTCCTATCGGCGGGAGCAGTACTTC. Translating it yields CASSSYRREQYF.

This chain joins TRBV5-6 and TRBJ2-3, with D unresolved. V was shortened by 0 bases and J by 0 bases, with 14 bases between the two germline ends. CDR1 SGHDT and CDR2 YYEEEE come from the germline V gene. This CDR3 is built from 17 residues. The CDR3 bases are TGTGCCAGCAGCTTGGGGCGGTACTTAGCTAGCACAGATACGCAGTATTTT. This codes for CASSLGRYLASTDTQYF.

This sequence joins TRBV19 and TRBJ1-2; D is possibly TRBD1 (6 bases). Per the germline V gene, CDR1 is LNHDA and CDR2 is SQIVND (reference sequence). CDR3 length: 15 residues. Trimming pared 5 bases from V and 4 bases from J, leaving 17 bases between. The DNA of the CDR3 is TGTGCCAGTAGTGCCCAACAGGGTTTAGGCTATGGCTACACCTTC. It is translated as CASSAQQGLGYGYTF.

J is TRBJ2-7 and V is TRBV9, with 7 bases matching TRBD1. The CDR3 is 14 amino acids. CDR1 is SGDLS, CDR2 YYNGEE, per germline. V lost 2 bases, J lost 6 bases, and 8 bases stayed unmatched. Here the CDR3 DNA reads TGTGCCAGCAGCGTTAGACCGACAGGGTCCGAGCAGTACTTC. It encodes CASSVRPTGSEQYF. The whole variable domain, filled in from reference TRBV9 and TRBJ2-7, reads DSGVTQTPKHLITATGQRVTLRCSPRSGDLSVYWYQQSLDQGLQFLIQYYNGEERAKGNILERFSAQQFPDLHSELNLSSLELGDSALYFCASSVRPTGSEQYFGPGTRLTVT.

The chain is built from TRBV27 and TRBJ2-2; a possible D gene is TRBD2 (6 bases). Germline V CDR1 and CDR2: MNHEY, SMNVEV (reference sequence). CDR3 length: 18 amino acids. Between the trimmed V and J ends, which lost 5 bases and 0 bases, there was a span of 19 bases. The CDR3 DNA reads TGTGCCAGCAGTCCCTACCGAATCGGAGGGCCGAACACCGGGGAGCTGTTTTTT. Its translation: CASSPYRIGGPNTGELFF.

This clone was seen a single time. At one of its ends the junction is not consistent with the germline gene, which may arise from a read error. This chain's CDR3 is CASSRQGSQYGQYF. In DNA, the CDR3 is TGTGCCAGCAGCCGACAGGGGAGCCAATACGGGCAGTACTTC. The chain has TRBV6-5 and TRBJ2-7; 8 positions agree with TRBD1. The CDR3 length is 14 residues. The germline CDR1 and CDR2 sequences are MNHEY and SVGAGI.

This clone was detected ten times or more. V gene TRBV9 combines with J gene TRBJ1-4; maybe TRBD1 (5 bases). Germline V gives CDR1 SGDLS, CDR2 YYNGEE. V was trimmed by 3 bases and J by 2 bases, leaving 14 bases between them. The CDR3 is made up of 16 amino acids. This CDR3 reads CASSARRGGTNEKLFF. The CDR3, as DNA: TGTGCCAGCAGCGCCCGGAGGGGAGGGACTAATGAAAAACTGTTTTTT.

This clone was detected only once. This sequence may be a read error, since a much larger clone differs from it by one base. This chain links TRBV2 with TRBJ2-5; 7 bases are a match to TRBD2. This CDR3 comprises 17 residues. The germline V gene encodes CDR1 SNHLY and CDR2 FYNNEI. J lost 3 bases, V lost 3 bases, and 13 bases had no gene match. The CDR3: CASSDGAGVGVKETQYF. CDR3 sequence (DNA): TGTGCCAGCAGTGACGGGGCGGGGGTCGGAGTGAAAGAGACCCAGTACTTC. Full variable domain (missing parts from reference TRBV2 and TRBJ2-5): EPEVTQTPSHQVTQMGQEVILRCVPISNHLYFYWYRQILGQKVEFLVSFYNNEISEKSEIFDDQFSVERPDGSNFTLKIRSTKLEDSAMYFCASSDGAGVGVKETQYFGPGTRLLVL.

The genes are TRBV30 and TRBJ2-5; 13 positions match TRBD2. From germline, CDR1 is GTSNPN and CDR2 SVGIG (reference sequence). The V gene end was trimmed by 3 bases and the J gene end by 4 bases; junction bases not matched to a gene: 5. The CDR3 is made up of 15 amino acids. The CDR3 region is CAWRELAGGPETQYF. CDR3 coding DNA: TGTGCCTGGAGAGAACTAGCGGGAGGGCCAGAGACCCAGTACTTC.

A note on this clone: Germline and junction disagree at one end, which may indicate a read error. The chain has TRBV14 and TRBJ2-7; the D gene is possibly TRBD2 (5 bases). From germline, CDR1 is SGHDN and CDR2 FVKESK. The CDR3 extends over 11 amino acids. CDR3 residues: CASSQDGVLGF. The CDR3 nucleotides are TGTGCCAGCAGCCAAGACGGGGTTTTGGGCTTC.

As concerns this clone: This may come from a read error, since a much larger clone is one base off. Within the sample, other DNA sequences also encode this same CDR3. V is TRBV30 and J is TRBJ1-5; perhaps TRBD1 as D (6 bases). The CDR3 totals 13 residues. The V gene lost 2 bases and the J gene lost 4 bases, with 9 bases spanning the gap. Germline-derived CDR1 and CDR2 are GTSNPN and SVGIG (reference sequence). The CDR3 reads CAWSPTGNQPQHF. CDR3 bases: TGTGCCTGGAGTCCCACAGGGAATCAGCCCCAGCATTTT. Full variable domain (rest looked up from reference TRBV30 and TRBJ1-5): SQTIHQWPATLVQPVGSPLSLECTVEGTSNPNLYWYRQAAGRGLQLLFYSVGIGQISSEVPQNLSASRPQDRQFILSSKKLLLSDSGFYLCAWSPTGNQPQHFGDGTRLSIL.

The rearrangement uses TRBV11-1 and TRBJ2-7, with 7 bases that match TRBD1. The CDR3 length is 14 residues. V lost 5 bases and J lost 0; bases outside the gene matches: 4. Germline CDR1 SGHAT, CDR2 FQDESV (reference sequence). DNA of the CDR3: TGTGCCAGCAGCAAACAGGGGAGCTCCTACGAGCAGTACTTC. The encoded protein is CASSKQGSSYEQYF. Drawing the rest from reference TRBV11-1 and TRBJ2-7, the complete variable domain is EAEVAQSPRYKITEKSQAVAFWCDPISGHATLYWYRQILGQGPELLVQFQDESVVDDSQLPKDRFSAERLKGVDSTLKIQPAELGDSAMYLCASSKQGSSYEQYFGPGTRLTVT.

The chain carries TRBV6-1 and TRBJ1-6; 8 nucleotides match TRBD1. Germline assignment: CDR1 MNHNS and CDR2 SASEGT. The CDR3 spans 16 residues. V dropped 4 bases and J dropped 9; count of bases not matched to a gene: 11. CDR3 loop: CASSADGQGSSSPLHF. In nucleotides, the CDR3 is TGTGCCAGCAGTGCAGACGGACAGGGTTCCAGTTCACCCCTCCACTTT.

The chain joins TRBV28 to TRBJ1-1; the D is unclear. Trimming took off 6 bases at V and 2 bases at J, with 13 bases between the two ends. Germline CDR1 and CDR2: MDHEN and SYDVKM. The CDR3 extends over 14 amino acids. CDR3 sequence: CASRWASGNTEAFF. The CDR3 nucleotides are TGTGCCAGCAGGTGGGCCAGCGGAAACACTGAAGCTTTCTTT.

This chain connects TRBV11-3 to TRBJ2-6; 7 bases are a match to TRBD1. V lost 5 bases to trimming and J lost 4 bases; unmatched junction nucleotides: 14. Germline V gene lookup returns CDR1 SGHNT and CDR2 YENEEA. This CDR3 region has 18 residues. The CDR3 reads CASSKYFGTGAGANVLTF. In DNA form, the CDR3 reads TGTGCCAGCAGCAAGTACTTTGGAACAGGGGCGGGGGCCAACGTCCTGACTTTC.

The J gene is TRBJ1-2, the V gene TRBV6-1, with 7 bases identical to TRBD1. CDR1 and CDR2 (germline): MNHNS, SASEGT. Losses at the gene ends were 2 bases for V and 7 bases for J; bases not matched to a gene: 10. CDR3 length equals 15 residues. CDR3 region: CASSELGRGLGGYTF. In DNA, the CDR3 is TGTGCCAGCAGTGAACTGGGCAGGGGGTTGGGTGGCTACACCTTC.

V is TRBV7-3 and J is TRBJ2-2; 8 nucleotides agree with TRBD2. This CDR3 spans 16 amino acids. CDR1 and CDR2 (germline): SGHTA, FQGTGA. The J segment lost 2 bases and the V segment lost 5 bases, leaving 7 bases of the junction unmatched. CDR3 sequence reads: CASSGVAGTNTGELFF. The CDR3 nucleotides are TGTGCCAGCAGCGGGGTAGCGGGAACAAACACCGGGGAGCTGTTTTTT.

This rearrangement joins TRBV30 to TRBJ2-3; 9 nucleotides line up with TRBD2. There are 14 residues in the CDR3. Trimming at V came to 3 bases and at J to 2 bases, leaving 3 bases not matched to a gene. From germline, CDR1 is GTSNPN and CDR2 SVGIG (reference sequence). The CDR3, as DNA: TGTGCCTGGAGGACTAGCGGAAACACAGATACGCAGTATTTT. It encodes CAWRTSGNTDTQYF.

A few counts support this clone. V is TRBV28 and J is TRBJ2-7; D perhaps matches TRBD2 (6 bases). In germline, CDR1 is MDHEN, CDR2 SYDVKM. V was cut by 4 bases and J by 1 base, with 11 bases left in between. CDR3 length equals 14 residues. CDR3 sequence (DNA): TGTGCCAGCAGTTCGGGACTGTGGTCCTACGAGCAGTACTTC. Translated, it gives CASSSGLWSYEQYF.

V is TRBV10-2 and J is TRBJ2-5; 8 nucleotides agree with TRBD1. The CDR3 has 15 residues. Germline values: CDR1 WSHSY, CDR2 SAAADI. With V trimmed by 5 bases and J by 5 bases, 10 bases remained unmatched. The CDR3 DNA is TGCGCCAGCAGTAAAATCAGGGGGCGCGGGGAGACCCAGTACTTC. Amino acid sequence: CASSKIRGRGETQYF.

The rearrangement uses TRBV28 and TRBJ1-1; TRBD1 agrees at 10 bases. CDR3 length equals 15 residues. CDR1 and CDR2 (germline): MDHEN, SYDVKM. The junction had 8 bases not matched to a gene; V was cut back by 5 bases and J by 5 bases. CDR3 region: CASSRTGGWYTEAFF. CDR3 DNA: TGTGCCAGCAGTCGGACAGGGGGTTGGTATACTGAAGCTTTCTTT.

The rearrangement joins TRBV9 to TRBJ2-1, with TRBD2 identical over 7 bases. V shed 4 bases and J 5 bases; nucleotides not matched to a gene: 9. Looked up from germline, CDR1 is SGDLS and CDR2 is YYNGEE. The CDR3 is 15 residues long. The CDR3 DNA sequence: TGTGCCAGCAGCCGTGGGGGAGGGGTCCACAATGAGCAGTTCTTC. Translation gives CASSRGGGVHNEQFF.

The chain is built from TRBV7-2 and TRBJ2-7; D perhaps matches TRBD1 (5 bases). The CDR3 has 14 amino acids. CDR1 is SGHTA, CDR2 FQGNSA, per germline. V was clipped by 0 bases and J by 4 bases, with 10 bases between them. CDR3 DNA sequence: TGTGCCAGCAGCTTAGCGGGGCTAAATTACGAGCAGTACTTC. It yields the protein CASSLAGLNYEQYF.

The V gene is TRBV19, the J gene TRBJ1-2; D is perhaps TRBD1 (6 bases). The CDR3 contains 15 residues. Trimming took 3 bases from V and 7 from J, leaving 18 bases between them. Germline V lookup: CDR1 LNHDA, CDR2 SQIVND (reference sequence). CDR3 coding DNA: TGTGCCAGTAGTATCCGACCATACAGGGACGGTGGCTACACCTTC. Translation gives CASSIRPYRDGGYTF.

The chain employs TRBV28 and TRBJ1-5; 8 bases are shared with TRBD1. Trimming took 2 bases from V and 1 from J; bases not matched to a gene: 1. CDR3 length equals 15 residues. Germline CDR1 and CDR2: MDHEN and SYDVKM. The CDR3 region is CASSLRQGSNQPQHF. The CDR3 DNA sequence: TGTGCCAGCAGTTTACGACAGGGGAGCAATCAGCCCCAGCATTTT.

J is TRBJ1-1 and V is TRBV28; no reliable D call. V lost 5 bases and J lost 2, with 9 bases in between. The CDR3 is made up of 13 amino acids. The V gene's germline CDR1 is MDHEN and CDR2 SYDVKM. The CDR3 here is CASSPYLNTEAFF. CDR3 DNA sequence: TGTGCCAGCAGTCCCTACCTTAACACTGAAGCTTTCTTT. Based on the CDR3 plus reference TRBV28 and TRBJ1-1, the full variable domain is DVKVTQSSRYLVKRTGEKVFLECVQDMDHENMFWYRQDPGLGLRLIYFSYDVKMKEKGDIPEGYSVSREKKERFSLILESASTNQTSMYLCASSPYLNTEAFFGQGTRLTVV.